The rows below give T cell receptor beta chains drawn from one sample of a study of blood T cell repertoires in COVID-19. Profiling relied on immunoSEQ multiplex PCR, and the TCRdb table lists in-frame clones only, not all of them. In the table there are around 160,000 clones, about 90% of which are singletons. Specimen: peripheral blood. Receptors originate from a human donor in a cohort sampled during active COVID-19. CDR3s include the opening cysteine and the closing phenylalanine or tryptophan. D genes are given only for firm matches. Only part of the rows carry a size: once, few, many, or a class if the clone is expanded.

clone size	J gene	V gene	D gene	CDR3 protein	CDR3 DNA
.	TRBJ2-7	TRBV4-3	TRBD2	CASSLEGGGGGEDYEQYF	TGCGCCAGCAGCCTAGAGGGGGGCGGCGGGGGGGAAGACTACGAGCAGTACTTC
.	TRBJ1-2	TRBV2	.	CASSALMTEARGYTF	TGTGCCAGCAGCGCCTTAATGACCGAGGCGCGGGGCTACACCTTC
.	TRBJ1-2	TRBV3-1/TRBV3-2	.	CASSQDPGGNYGYTF	TGTGCCAGCAGCCAAGATCCCGGCGGAAACTATGGCTACACCTTC
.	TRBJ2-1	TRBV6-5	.	CASWDFQGNEQFF	TGTGCCAGTTGGGACTTCCAAGGCAATGAGCAGTTCTTC
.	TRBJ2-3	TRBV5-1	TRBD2	CASSLEGGRPDTQYF	TGCGCCAGCAGCTTGGAAGGCGGGAGGCCAGATACGCAGTATTTT
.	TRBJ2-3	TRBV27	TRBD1	CASTSSTGLDTQYF	TGTGCCAGCACCTCATCGACAGGGCTGGATACGCAGTATTTT
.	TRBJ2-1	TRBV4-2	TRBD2	CASSQATSGRNEQFF	TGTGCCAGCAGCCAAGCCACTAGCGGACGCAATGAGCAGTTCTTC
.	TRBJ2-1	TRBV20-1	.	CSASRKAALSYNEQFF	TGCAGTGCTAGTCGAAAAGCGGCGTTGTCCTACAATGAGCAGTTCTTC
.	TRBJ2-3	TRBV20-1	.	CSASLGAADTQYF	TGCAGTGCTAGTCTTGGGGCGGCAGATACGCAGTATTTT
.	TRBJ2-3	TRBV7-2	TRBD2	CASSLGSGGATDTQYF	TGTGCCAGCAGCTTAGGTAGCGGGGGGGCTACAGATACGCAGTATTTT
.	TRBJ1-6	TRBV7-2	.	CASSLRQFRNSPLHF	TGTGCCAGCAGCTTACGACAGTTTAGGAATTCACCCCTCCACTTT
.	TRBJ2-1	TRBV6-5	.	CASSYSGGEQFF	TGTGCCAGCAGTTACTCCGGCGGGGAGCAGTTCTTC
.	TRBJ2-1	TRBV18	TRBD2	CASSPPGLAGGSYNEQFF	TGTGCCAGCTCACCGCCGGGACTAGCGGGAGGGAGCTACAATGAGCAGTTCTTC
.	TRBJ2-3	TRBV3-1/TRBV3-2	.	CASSGLSGDSTDTQYF	TGTGCCAGCAGCGGCCTAAGCGGAGATAGCACAGATACGCAGTATTTT
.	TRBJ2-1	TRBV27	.	CASSLGGYNEQFF	TGTGCCAGCAGCCTCGGCGGGTACAATGAGCAGTTCTTC
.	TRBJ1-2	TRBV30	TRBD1	CAWTGGDGYTF	TGTGCCTGGACAGGGGGCGATGGCTACACCTTC
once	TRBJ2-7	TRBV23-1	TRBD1	CASSQPRRTGINPYEQYF	TGCGCCAGCAGTCAGCCCAGGAGGACAGGGATAAACCCCTACGAGCAGTACTTC
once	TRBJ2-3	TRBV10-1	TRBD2	CASSESREIASLTSTDTQYF	TGCGCCAGCAGTGAGTCGCGGGAGATCGCAAGCCTCACTAGCACAGATACGCAGTATTTT
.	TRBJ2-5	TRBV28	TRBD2	CASTFRAIAGGQETQYF	TGTGCCAGCACCTTTCGGGCTATAGCGGGGGGCCAAGAGACCCAGTACTTC
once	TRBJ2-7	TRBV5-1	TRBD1	CASSLGQGTDREDEQYF	TGCGCCAGCAGCTTGGGGCAGGGGACAGACCGTGAAGACGAGCAGTACTTC
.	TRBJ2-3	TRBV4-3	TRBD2	CASSQDRSSGLTDTQYF	TGCGCCAGCAGCCAAGATCGGTCTAGCGGTCTCACAGATACGCAGTATTTT
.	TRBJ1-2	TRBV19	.	CASSHTGLVYGYTF	TGTGCCAGTAGCCACACAGGGCTGGTTTATGGCTACACCTTC
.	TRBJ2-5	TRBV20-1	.	CSASGGVQETQYF	TGCAGTGCTAGTGGGGGAGTTCAAGAGACCCAGTACTTC
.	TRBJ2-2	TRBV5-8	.	CASSAFRGFDGELFF	TGTGCCAGCAGCGCCTTCAGGGGATTTGACGGGGAGCTGTTTTTT
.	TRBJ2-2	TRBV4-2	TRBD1	CASSQSGQGNTGELFF	TGTGCCAGCAGCCAATCGGGACAGGGGAACACCGGGGAGCTGTTTTTT
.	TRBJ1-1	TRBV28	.	CASSLGGRTEAFF	TGTGCCAGCAGTTTGGGAGGGAGGACTGAAGCTTTCTTT
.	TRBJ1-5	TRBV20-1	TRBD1	CSAIPGTEEHF	TGCAGTGCAATACCCGGGACAGAAGAGCATTTT
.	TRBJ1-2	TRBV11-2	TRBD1	CASSNHRGLNGYTF	TGTGCCAGCAGTAATCACAGGGGCCTCAATGGCTACACCTTC
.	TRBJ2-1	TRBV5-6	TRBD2	CASSWGLAGGPGDNEQFF	TGTGCCAGCAGCTGGGGACTAGCGGGAGGGCCGGGGGACAATGAGCAGTTCTTC
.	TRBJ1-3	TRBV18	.	CASSPFRDTGNTIYF	TGTGCCAGCTCACCCTTTCGGGACACTGGAAACACCATATATTTT
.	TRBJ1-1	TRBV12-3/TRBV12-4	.	CASSLVGYTEAFF	TGTGCCAGCAGTTTAGTCGGTTACACTGAAGCTTTCTTT
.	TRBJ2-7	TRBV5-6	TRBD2	CASSSSGGAYEQYF	TGTGCCAGCAGCTCAAGCGGGGGGGCCTACGAGCAGTACTTC
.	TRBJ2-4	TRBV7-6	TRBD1	CASSPRQGESDIQYF	TGTGCCAGCAGCCCAAGACAGGGGGAGTCGGACATTCAGTACTTC
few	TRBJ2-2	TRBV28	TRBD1	CASSRNDRGHGGELFF	TGTGCCAGCAGTCGTAACGACAGGGGGCATGGCGGGGAGCTGTTTTTT
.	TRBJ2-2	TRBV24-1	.	CATRGLPSGELFF	TGTGCCACGAGAGGGCTGCCATCCGGGGAGCTGTTTTTT
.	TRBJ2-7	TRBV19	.	CASSIAAGTPYEQYF	TGTGCCAGTAGTATAGCTGCGGGTACCCCCTACGAGCAGTACTTC
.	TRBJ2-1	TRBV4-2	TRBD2	CASSQEPSGVINEQFF	TGTGCCAGCAGCCAAGAGCCTAGCGGGGTTATCAATGAGCAGTTCTTC
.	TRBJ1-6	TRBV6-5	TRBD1	CASSYDRDSSPLHF	TGTGCCAGCAGTTATGACAGGGATAGTTCACCCCTCCACTTT
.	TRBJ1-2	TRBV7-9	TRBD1	CASSPRQGLDGYTF	TGTGCCAGCAGCCCGCGACAGGGGTTGGATGGCTACACCTTC
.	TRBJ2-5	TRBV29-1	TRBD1	CSVATGGRETQYF	TGCAGCGTTGCCACAGGGGGAAGGGAGACCCAGTACTTC
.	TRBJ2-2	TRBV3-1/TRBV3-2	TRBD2	CASSHRPQLAKNTGELFF	TGTGCCAGCAGCCACCGACCCCAACTAGCGAAGAACACCGGGGAGCTGTTTTTT
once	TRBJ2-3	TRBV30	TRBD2	CAWSVPLAGYTDTQYF	TGTGCCTGGAGTGTACCCCTAGCGGGGTACACAGATACGCAGTATTTT
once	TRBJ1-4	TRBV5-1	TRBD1	CASSPGQGRNNEKLFF	TGCGCCAGCAGCCCGGGACAGGGGAGGAATAATGAAAAACTGTTTTTT
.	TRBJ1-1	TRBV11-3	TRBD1	CASSRGQVDEAFF	TGTGCCAGCAGCCGTGGACAGGTGGATGAAGCTTTCTTT
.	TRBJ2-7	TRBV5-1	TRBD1	CASSYDRGRGEQYF	TGCGCCAGCAGCTACGACAGGGGGCGCGGAGAGCAGTACTTC
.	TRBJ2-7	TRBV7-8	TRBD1	CASSLAEGQGIYEQYF	TGTGCCAGCAGCTTAGCCGAGGGACAGGGTATCTACGAGCAGTACTTC
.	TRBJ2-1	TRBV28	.	CASSITRGARYEQFF	TGTGCCAGCAGTATCACACGGGGGGCGCGCTATGAGCAGTTCTTC
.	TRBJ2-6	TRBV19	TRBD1	CASHPGSGQPSSGANVLTF	TGTGCCAGCCACCCAGGATCGGGACAGCCAAGCTCTGGGGCCAACGTCCTGACTTTC
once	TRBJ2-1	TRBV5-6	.	CASSLIESADNEQFF	TGTGCCAGCAGCTTGATTGAGTCGGCGGACAATGAGCAGTTCTTC
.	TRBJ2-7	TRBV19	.	CASSIQGSYEQYF	TGTGCCAGTAGTATACAGGGTTCCTACGAGCAGTACTTC
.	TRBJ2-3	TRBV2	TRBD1	CASSAGTGSQGTQYF	TGTGCCAGCAGTGCTGGGACAGGTTCGCAGGGTACGCAGTATTTT
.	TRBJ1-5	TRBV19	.	CASTPGSGGNQPQHF	TGTGCCAGTACCCCTGGGTCCGGAGGCAATCAGCCCCAGCATTTT
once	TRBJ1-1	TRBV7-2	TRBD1	CASSLARLDRGKNTEAFF	TGTGCCAGCAGCTTAGCTAGGTTGGACAGGGGGAAGAACACTGAAGCTTTCTTT
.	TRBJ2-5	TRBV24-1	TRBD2	CATSEPAGGQETQYF	TGTGCCACCAGTGAGCCGGCGGGGGGCCAAGAGACCCAGTACTTC
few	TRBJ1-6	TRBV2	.	CASTGGKGGNSPLHF	TGTGCCAGCACGGGGGGCAAAGGAGGGAATTCACCCCTCCACTTT